The clone carrying this T cell receptor (beta chain) was seen once. Its matching antigen is unknown. This sample is part of a study of graft-versus-host responses after intestinal transplantation. The CDR3 covers 12 residues. Germline CDR1 is MNHEY and CDR2 is SMNVEV (reference sequence). J lost 8 bases, V lost 6 bases, and 3 bases had no gene match. Produced via immunoSEQ multiplex PCR; TCRdb's table is partial and in-frame only. This table has more than 70,000 clones, under 90% appearing once. Study results and caveats: Recipient marrow showed GvH clones, some seen first in ileum or blood.

This chain links TRBV27 with TRBJ2-1, with TRBD2 matching over 8 bases. Material: unstimulated CD4+ T cells sorted from spleen or lymph node cells, obtained before intestinal transplant. The clonotype was recovered from a human donor who received an intestinal transplant. The CDR3 here is CASRGLGHEQFF. The DNA of the CDR3 is TGTGCCAGCAGGGGACTAGGACATGAGCAGTTCTTC.